The rows below give T cell receptor beta chains drawn from one sample of a study of memory CD4+ T cells and cytomegalovirus serostatus. Sequenced by immunoSEQ multiplex PCR; TCRdb stores in-frame clones only, minus some. The data show about 58,000 clones, approximately 82% seen once. The sample consisted of memory CD4+ T cells from blood. These receptors all stem from an adult in good health and CMV-seronegative. Some clones in this sample may be carry-over from other donors' samples. CDR3s include the opening cysteine and the closing phenylalanine or tryptophan. A D gene is named only where the DNA matches it firmly. Expanded clones are given a class, and other clones once, few, many or no size at all.

CASSVSKDRGGVTQYF,TGTGCCAGCAGCGTATCGAAGGACAGGGGAGGAGTTACCCAGTACTTC,TRBV9,16,few,TRBD1,TRBJ2-5
CASRNGEFTEAFF,TGCGCCAGCAGGAATGGGGAGTTTACTGAAGCTTTCTTT,TRBV10-2,13,.,.,TRBJ1-1
CAISEELAGSEQFF,TGTGCCATCAGTGAGGAACTAGCGGGTTCTGAGCAGTTCTTC,TRBV10-3,14,.,TRBD2,TRBJ2-1
CASSNRDEQYF,TGTGCCAGCAGTAACAGGGACGAGCAGTACTTC,TRBV2,11,.,.,TRBJ2-7
CASRTTSYEQYF,TGCGCCAGTAGGACTACCTCCTACGAGCAGTACTTC,TRBV10-2,12,.,.,TRBJ2-7
CASSSSGANVLTF,TGTGCCAGCAGTTCCTCTGGGGCCAACGTCCTGACTTTC,TRBV6-5,13,.,.,TRBJ2-6
CASSQQQGRGLYGYTF,TGCGCCAGCAGCCAACAACAGGGTAGGGGCCTCTATGGCTACACCTTC,TRBV4-3,16,.,.,TRBJ1-2
CASTASGGRFHEQYF,TGTGCCAGCACGGCTAGCGGGGGCAGGTTCCACGAGCAGTACTTC,TRBV6-5,15,few,TRBD2,TRBJ2-7
CASSQDGGSWGEQYF,TGTGCCAGCAGCCAAGACGGCGGGAGTTGGGGCGAGCAGTACTTC,TRBV4-2,15,.,TRBD2,TRBJ2-7
CASSTYEQYF,TGTGCCAGCAGTACCTACGAGCAGTACTTC,TRBV6-1,10,.,.,TRBJ2-7
CASSLVGIKAGAIEAFF,TGCGCCAGCAGCTTGGTAGGGATCAAGGCGGGAGCGATTGAAGCTTTCTTT,TRBV5-1,17,.,.,TRBJ1-1
CASSFREPPSF,TGTGCCAGCAGCTTCCGTGAGCCTCCCTCATTC,TRBV11-1,11,once,.,TRBJ1-2
CASSPDSNYGYTF,TGTGCCAGCAGCCCCGACAGCAACTATGGCTACACCTTC,TRBV5-5,13,.,.,TRBJ1-2
CASTSWTSGYEQYF,TGTGCCAGCACCTCGTGGACTAGCGGCTACGAGCAGTACTTC,TRBV11-1,14,.,TRBD2,TRBJ2-7
CASKSAGVYQETQYF,TGTGCCAGCAAGTCGGCAGGGGTTTACCAAGAGACCCAGTACTTC,TRBV6-1,15,.,.,TRBJ2-5
CASSLAASGSLHEQYF,TGTGCCAGCAGCTTAGCGGCTAGCGGGAGTCTCCACGAGCAGTACTTC,TRBV7-6,16,medium-sized,TRBD2,TRBJ2-7
CASSLNPGAGYGYTF,TGTGCCAGCAGCTTAAATCCAGGGGCGGGTTATGGCTACACCTTC,TRBV11-2,15,.,.,TRBJ1-2
CASRTSGMDKNIQYF,TGCGCCAGCAGGACTAGCGGGATGGATAAAAACATTCAGTACTTC,TRBV10-2,15,few,TRBD2,TRBJ2-4
CATSTRTLNEQFF,TGTGCCACCAGCACTAGGACCCTCAATGAGCAGTTCTTC,TRBV15,13,.,.,TRBJ2-1
CATLAETIESNTQYF,TGTGCCACCTTAGCGGAAACCATAGAATCAAATACGCAGTATTTT,TRBV2,15,.,.,TRBJ2-3
CASSEHPQETQYF,TGTGCCAGCAGTGAGCATCCCCAAGAGACCCAGTACTTC,TRBV2,13,.,.,TRBJ2-5
CASSLTGANTGELFF,TGTGCCAGCAGCTTAACAGGGGCGAACACCGGGGAGCTGTTTTTT,TRBV7-3,15,.,.,TRBJ2-2
CASSLGGGEWYEQYF,TGTGCCAGCAGCTTAGGCGGGGGTGAGTGGTACGAGCAGTACTTC,TRBV11-2,15,.,TRBD2,TRBJ2-7
CASSGRARGTYEQYF,TGTGCCAGTAGTGGTCGGGCAAGAGGAACCTACGAGCAGTACTTC,TRBV19,15,.,.,TRBJ2-7
CASTDRTDSGNTIYF,TGTGCCAGCACCGACCGGACAGATTCTGGAAACACCATATATTTT,TRBV6-6,15,.,.,TRBJ1-3
CASSRGLLQETQYF,TGTGCCAGCAGCAGGGGACTGCTTCAAGAGACCCAGTACTTC,TRBV11-2,14,.,.,TRBJ2-5
CASSYRSDTEAFF,TGTGCCAGCAGTTACCGTTCCGACACTGAAGCTTTCTTT,TRBV6-6,13,.,.,TRBJ1-1
CASSRRNFDREGRYNEQFF,TGTGCCAGCAGTCGGCGTAACTTTGACCGGGAGGGCCGTTACAATGAGCAGTTCTTC,TRBV27,19,.,TRBD2,TRBJ2-1
CASRGQMQPQHF,TGTGCCAGCAGAGGACAGATGCAGCCCCAGCATTTT,TRBV28,12,once,.,TRBJ1-5
CASSQDLYNEQFF,TGTGCCAGCAGCCAAGATTTGTACAATGAGCAGTTCTTC,TRBV14,13,.,.,TRBJ2-1
CASSSLAGGYEQYF,TGTGCCAGCAGCTCACTAGCGGGGGGCTACGAGCAGTACTTC,TRBV5-4,14,.,TRBD2,TRBJ2-7
CASSQQGGGTSYEQYF,TGTGCCAGCAGCCAGCAGGGTGGTGGGACCTCCTACGAGCAGTACTTC,TRBV7-2,16,.,.,TRBJ2-7
CASSERGTGVGSGANVLTF,TGTGCCAGCAGTGAAAGGGGGACAGGGGTTGGCTCTGGGGCCAACGTCCTGACTTTC,TRBV6-1,19,.,TRBD1,TRBJ2-6
CASSPPGAQGKGEQFF,TGTGCCAGCAGCCCACCGGGCGCACAGGGGAAAGGTGAGCAGTTCTTC,TRBV5-4,16,once,TRBD1,TRBJ2-1
CASSLIGQAYNSPLHF,TGTGCCAGCAGCTTGATTGGACAGGCCTATAATTCACCCCTCCACTTT,TRBV5-4,16,.,TRBD1,TRBJ1-6
CSVEGLAGNEQFF,TGCAGCGTTGAAGGCCTAGCGGGGAATGAGCAGTTCTTC,TRBV29-1,13,.,TRBD2,TRBJ2-1
CASSLVISGQYNEQFF,TGTGCCAGCAGCTTAGTAATATCCGGTCAATACAATGAGCAGTTCTTC,TRBV11-2,16,.,.,TRBJ2-1
CASSQSGNAKETQYF,TGTGCCAGCAGTCAAAGCGGGAACGCGAAAGAGACCCAGTACTTC,TRBV28,15,.,TRBD2,TRBJ2-5
CASSLAVVASGRSEQYF,TGTGCCAGCAGCTTAGCCGTGGTGGCTAGCGGGAGGAGCGAGCAGTACTTC,TRBV13,17,once,TRBD2,TRBJ2-7
CASSLYGTGELFF,TGTGCCAGCAGCTTGTACGGCACCGGGGAGCTGTTTTTT,TRBV7-8,13,.,.,TRBJ2-2
CASSLGRMNEKLFF,TGTGCCAGCAGCCTCGGACGGATGAATGAAAAACTGTTTTTT,TRBV7-2,14,.,.,TRBJ1-4
CASSVTGNSNQPQHF,TGTGCCAGCAGCGTAACAGGGAATAGCAATCAGCCCCAGCATTTT,TRBV9,15,.,.,TRBJ1-5